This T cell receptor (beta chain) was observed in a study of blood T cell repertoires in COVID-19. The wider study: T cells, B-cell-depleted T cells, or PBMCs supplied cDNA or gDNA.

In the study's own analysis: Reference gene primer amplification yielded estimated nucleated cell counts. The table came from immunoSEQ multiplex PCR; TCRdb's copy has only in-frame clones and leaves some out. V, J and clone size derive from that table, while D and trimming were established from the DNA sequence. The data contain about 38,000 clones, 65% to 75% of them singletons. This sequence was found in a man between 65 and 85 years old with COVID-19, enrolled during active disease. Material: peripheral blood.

The CDR3 protein is CASSSTGWDYGYTF. The CDR3 region has the DNA TGTGCCAGCAGCTCCACAGGGTGGGACTATGGCTACACCTTC. The V call is TRBV7-2, the J call TRBJ1-2; tentative D call: TRBD1 (6 bases). This CDR3 is 14 amino acids long. Trimming cost V 4 bases and J 3 bases, with 12 bases left between them. The V gene's germline CDR1 is SGHTA and CDR2 FQGNSA. The full variable domain, its missing parts supplied by reference TRBV7-2 and TRBJ1-2, is GAGVSQSPSNKVTEKGKDVELRCDPISGHTALYWYRQSLGQGLEFLIYFQGNSAPDKSGLPSDRFSAERTGGSVSTLTIQRTQQEDSAVYLCASSSTGWDYGYTFGSGTRLTVV.